Listed below are T cell receptor beta chains from one sample, sequenced in a study of T cell repertoires in cytomegalovirus infection. No antigen has been assigned to these receptors. TCRdb passed the reads through MiXCR, listing each CDR3 protein once. The sample shows hundreds of thousands of distinct CDR3 sequences, 33% of them seen only once. The sample consisted of cultured PBMCs, taken from culture after CMV antigen stimulation. These TCRs come from a human donor in good health (CMV status not recorded). Some clones in this sample may be carry-over from other donors' samples. Each CDR3 is given with its conserved first and last residue. A D gene is named only where the DNA matches it firmly. Only some rows state a clone size, as once, few, many or a class for expanded clones.

CDR3nt,CDR3aa,v_gene,abundance,j_gene,d_gene
TGTGCCAGCAAGGAGGGGGTCGGAGGTGAAAAACTGTTTTTT,CASKEGVGGEKLFF,TRBV12-3/TRBV12-4,.,TRBJ1-4,.
TGTGCCAGCAGCCCAGCCTTCGGTACCTACAATGAGCAGTTCTTC,CASSPAFGTYNEQFF,TRBV7-6,.,TRBJ2-1,.
TGTGCCAGCAGCTTAGGTCGGGGCAGCCCCGACACTGAAGCTTTCTTT,CASSLGRGSPDTEAFF,TRBV7-2,few,TRBJ1-1,.
TGCAGTGCTCCAGGGGGGACCCCGCAAAGCAATGAGCAGTTCTTC,CSAPGGTPQSNEQFF,TRBV20-1,.,TRBJ2-1,.
TGTGCCAGCAGCTTGTCAGGAGCGGACAGAAGGTATGAGCAGTTCTTC,CASSLSGADRRYEQFF,TRBV7-8,few,TRBJ2-1,.
TGTGCCAGCAGTTTTCTCAAAGGAGCTTTCTTT,CASSFLKGAFF,TRBV7-6,.,TRBJ1-1,.
TGCAGTGCTGCCCCCCCGGGACAGGTTAACTATGGCTACACCTTC,CSAAPPGQVNYGYTF,TRBV20-1,.,TRBJ1-2,TRBD1
TGCGCCAGCAGCGAGGACAGGGGACTCTATGGCTACACCTTC,CASSEDRGLYGYTF,TRBV10-2,once,TRBJ1-2,TRBD1
TGTGCCAGCAGCCTAACTAGCGGGATGTACCAAGAGACCCAGTACTTC,CASSLTSGMYQETQYF,TRBV7-2,.,TRBJ2-5,TRBD2
TGTGCCAGCAGCCGCCCCGGACAGGGGGCCTTGAACACTGAAGCTTTCTTT,CASSRPGQGALNTEAFF,TRBV5-4,few,TRBJ1-1,TRBD1
TGTGCCAGCAGCTCCAGGGGGCCCGGGGCGGACACCATATATTTT,CASSSRGPGADTIYF,TRBV7-2,few,TRBJ1-3,TRBD1
TGTGCCACCAGTGTGGGCGGCAATCAGCCCCAGCATTTT,CATSVGGNQPQHF,TRBV24-1,.,TRBJ1-5,.
TGTGCCAGCAGCCCTAGGACTGCGGAGACCCAGTACTTC,CASSPRTAETQYF,TRBV7-2,.,TRBJ2-5,.
TGTGCCAGCTCACTCCTAGCGAGGATCTACAATGAGCAGTTCTTC,CASSLLARIYNEQFF,TRBV18,.,TRBJ2-1,.
TGTGCCAGCAGCTTAGTCGGTGGGTACGGCCACAATGAGCAGTTCTTC,CASSLVGGYGHNEQFF,TRBV7-2,.,TRBJ2-1,.
TGTGCCAGCAGCTTGTCAGGGACCGGTGAGCAGTTCTTC,CASSLSGTGEQFF,TRBV11-2,few,TRBJ2-1,.
TGTGCCAGCAGCCAACCCGGACAGGCTGGAAACACCATATATTTT,CASSQPGQAGNTIYF,TRBV14,few,TRBJ1-3,TRBD1
TGTGCCAGCAGCACCACCGGAGGTCGTGGGGAGACCCAGTACTTC,CASSTTGGRGETQYF,TRBV7-6,.,TRBJ2-5,.
TGTGCCAGCAGCTTAGCGCCCGCTGGTCTAGGAGAGACCCAGTACTTC,CASSLAPAGLGETQYF,TRBV7-8,few,TRBJ2-5,.
TGTGCCAGCAGCCGCACAATCTCTGGGGCCAACGTCCTGACTTTC,CASSRTISGANVLTF,TRBV12-3/TRBV12-4,.,TRBJ2-6,.
TGTGCCAGCAGCAAGGGACAGTATAATTCACCCCTCCACTTT,CASSKGQYNSPLHF,TRBV12-3/TRBV12-4,.,TRBJ1-6,TRBD1
TGTGCCAGCAGTTTAAGTAACCTTGGCTACACCTTC,CASSLSNLGYTF,TRBV12-3/TRBV12-4,.,TRBJ1-2,.
TGTGCCAGCAGCGTAGATCCTAGCGGGACCTCGTACTTC,CASSVDPSGTSYF,TRBV9,.,TRBJ2-7,TRBD2
TGTGCCAGCAGCTTGATGAGGGGCTCAGATACGCAGTATTTT,CASSLMRGSDTQYF,TRBV7-8,few,TRBJ2-3,.
TGTGCCAGCGGGAAGGACAGGTGGAATACGCAGTATTTT,CASGKDRWNTQYF,TRBV6-1,.,TRBJ2-3,TRBD1
TGTGCCAGCAGCCGAGACGTCTGGAGCGGGGGACCTAGCTCCTACGAGCAGTACTTC,CASSRDVWSGGPSSYEQYF,TRBV7-2,many,TRBJ2-7,TRBD2
TGTGCCAGCAGCCCAATCTTACCGGAGACCCAGTACTTC,CASSPILPETQYF,TRBV7-8,few,TRBJ2-5,.
TGCAGTGCTAGGACCAGGGGCGAGCAGTACTTC,CSARTRGEQYF,TRBV20-1,few,TRBJ2-7,.
TGTGCCAGCAGTGAAGGGGCCGGGGAGCAGTACTTC,CASSEGAGEQYF,TRBV6-2/TRBV6-3,.,TRBJ2-7,.
TGTGCCAGCAGGTGGACAGGACTCAATCAGCCCCAGCATTTT,CASRWTGLNQPQHF,TRBV6-1,few,TRBJ1-5,TRBD1
TGCGCCAGCACGATAAAGCAAGAGACCCAGTACTTC,CASTIKQETQYF,TRBV5-1,few,TRBJ2-5,.
TGCAGTGCTAGACCTAGCGGACTCTACGAGCAGTACTTC,CSARPSGLYEQYF,TRBV20-1,.,TRBJ2-7,TRBD2
TGTGCCAGCAGGACAGGGTATACTGAGCAGTTCTTC,CASRTGYTEQFF,TRBV12-3/TRBV12-4,.,TRBJ2-1,TRBD1
TGTGCCAGCAGGATGGGACAGCTCTCTGGGGCCAACGTCCTGACTTTC,CASRMGQLSGANVLTF,TRBV6-2/TRBV6-3,.,TRBJ2-6,TRBD1
TGTGCCAGTAGTGCAAATGATCCTGAAGCTTTCTTT,CASSANDPEAFF,TRBV19,.,TRBJ1-1,.
TGTGCCAGCACCCAAGCTGGGCCGGGGGGAAACACCATATATTTT,CASTQAGPGGNTIYF,TRBV12-3/TRBV12-4,.,TRBJ1-3,.
TGTGCCAGCAGTTGGTCCGGGCCGAGCGAGCAGTACTTC,CASSWSGPSEQYF,TRBV6-2/TRBV6-3,.,TRBJ2-7,.